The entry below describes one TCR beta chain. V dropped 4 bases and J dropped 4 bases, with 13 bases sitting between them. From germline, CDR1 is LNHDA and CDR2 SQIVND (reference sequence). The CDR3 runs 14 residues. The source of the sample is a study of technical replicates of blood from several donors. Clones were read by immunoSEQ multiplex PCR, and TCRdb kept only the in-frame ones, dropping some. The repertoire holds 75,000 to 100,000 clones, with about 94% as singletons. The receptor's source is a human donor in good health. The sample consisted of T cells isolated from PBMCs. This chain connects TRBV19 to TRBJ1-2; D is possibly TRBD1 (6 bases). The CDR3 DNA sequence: TGTGCCAGTAGTACGGCCAGGGGTACCTATGGCTACACCTTC. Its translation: CASSTARGTYGYTF.